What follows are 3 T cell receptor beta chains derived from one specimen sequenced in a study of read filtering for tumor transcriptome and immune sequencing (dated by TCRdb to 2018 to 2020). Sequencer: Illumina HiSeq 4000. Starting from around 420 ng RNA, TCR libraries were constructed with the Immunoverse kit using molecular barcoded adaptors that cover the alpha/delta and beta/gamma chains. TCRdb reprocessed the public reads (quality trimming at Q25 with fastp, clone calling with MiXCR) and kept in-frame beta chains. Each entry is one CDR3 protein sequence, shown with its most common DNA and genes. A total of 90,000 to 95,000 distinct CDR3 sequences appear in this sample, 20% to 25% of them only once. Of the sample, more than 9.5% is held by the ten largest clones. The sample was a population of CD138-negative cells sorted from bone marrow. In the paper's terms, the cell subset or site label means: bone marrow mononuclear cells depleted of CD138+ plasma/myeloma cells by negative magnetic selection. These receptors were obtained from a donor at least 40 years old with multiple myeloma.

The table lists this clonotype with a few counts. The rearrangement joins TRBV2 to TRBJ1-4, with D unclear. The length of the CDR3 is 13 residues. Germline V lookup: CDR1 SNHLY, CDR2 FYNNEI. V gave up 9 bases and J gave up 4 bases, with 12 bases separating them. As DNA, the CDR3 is TGTGCCAGTGATGAGACTTATAATGAAAAACTGTTTTTT. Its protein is CASDETYNEKLFF.

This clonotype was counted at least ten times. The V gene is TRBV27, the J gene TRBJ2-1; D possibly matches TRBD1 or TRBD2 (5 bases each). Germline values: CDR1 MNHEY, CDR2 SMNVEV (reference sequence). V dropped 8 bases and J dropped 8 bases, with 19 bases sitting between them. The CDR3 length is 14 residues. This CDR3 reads CASAQGEYAYEQFF. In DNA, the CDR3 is TGTGCCAGCGCTCAGGGAGAGTATGCATATGAGCAGTTCTTC.

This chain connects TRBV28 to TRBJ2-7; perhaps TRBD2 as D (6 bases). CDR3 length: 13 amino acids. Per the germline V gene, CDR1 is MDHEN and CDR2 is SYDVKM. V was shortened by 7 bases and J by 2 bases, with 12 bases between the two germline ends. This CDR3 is CASTAGLTYEQYF. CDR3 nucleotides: TGTGCCAGCACCGCGGGACTTACCTACGAGCAGTACTTC.